Following are 28 T cell receptor beta chains from one sample sequenced in a study of blood T cell repertoires in COVID-19. Here immunoSEQ multiplex PCR was the method, and the copy in TCRdb shows in-frame clones only, minus some. The data contain over 110,000 clones, roughly 88% of them seen just once; the ten biggest clones take up around 26%. Sequenced material: peripheral blood. These receptors all come from a human donor in a cohort sampled during active COVID-19.

The chain carries TRBV3-1 (or the pseudogene TRBV3-2) and TRBJ1-4, with D hard to call. Trimming removed 4 bases from V and 0 bases from J, with 6 bases in between. This CDR3 spans 14 amino acids. Germline V lookup: CDR1 LGHDT, CDR2 YNNKEL (reference sequence). CDR3 coding DNA: TGTGCCAGCAGCCGAGGTGCAACTAATGAAAAACTGTTTTTT. This gives the protein CASSRGATNEKLFF.

The J gene is TRBJ2-3, the V gene TRBV29-1, with 9 bases matching TRBD2. The CDR3 has 13 amino acids. V was pared by 3 bases and J by 6 bases, with 4 bases of the junction left unmatched. Germline-derived CDR1 and CDR2 are SQVTM and ANQGSEA. CDR3 DNA: TGCAGCGTTGACCTAGCGGGGTCTGATACGCAGTATTTT. It is translated as CSVDLAGSDTQYF.

The V and J genes are TRBV11-3 and TRBJ1-1; no clear D. Trimming stripped 2 bases from V and 3 bases from J, with 7 bases between. In germline, CDR1 is SGHNT, CDR2 YENEEA. The CDR3 has 13 residues. The DNA of the CDR3 is TGTGCCAGCAGCTTACACGGGGACACTGAAGCTTTCTTT. Its protein is CASSLHGDTEAFF.

This chain links TRBV5-5 with TRBJ2-7; TRBD1 matches at 8 bases. The CDR3 runs to 14 residues. The junction had 6 bases not matched to a gene; V was cut back by 2 bases and J by 5 bases. The germline CDR1 and CDR2 sequences are SGHKS and YYEKEE (reference sequence). Here the CDR3 DNA reads TGTGCCAGCAGCTTCTGGACAGGGCTCAACGAGCAGTACTTC. This encodes CASSFWTGLNEQYF.

V usage is TRBV6-1 and J usage is TRBJ1-1; possible D gene TRBD1, 6 bases. CDR3 length: 13 residues. Germline lookup yields CDR1 MNHNS and CDR2 SASEGT. Between the trimmed V and J ends, which lost 0 bases and 8 bases, there was a span of 10 bases. CDR3 protein: CASSEARGTEAFF. The CDR3 DNA reads as TGTGCCAGCAGTGAAGCGCGAGGGACAGAAGCTTTCTTT.

V is TRBV5-1 and J is TRBJ2-3, with TRBD1 identical over 10 bases. The V and J ends lost 4 bases and 1 base, in that order; junction bases with no gene match: 9. CDR1 and CDR2 (germline): SGHRS, YFSETQ. The CDR3 sequence is 17 residues long. The CDR3 loop is CASSTPLTGGGTDTQYF. Here the CDR3 DNA reads TGCGCCAGCAGCACACCCCTGACAGGGGGCGGCACAGATACGCAGTATTTT.

This chain connects TRBV7-9 to TRBJ2-3; the match to TRBD2 covers 11 bases. Germline CDR1 SEHNR, CDR2 FQNEAQ (reference sequence). This CDR3 has 18 residues. V gave up 5 bases and J gave up 6 bases; unmatched junction bases: 16. The CDR3 loop is CASSPGRLAGGRRDTQYF. Here the CDR3 DNA reads TGTGCCAGCAGCCCCGGGAGGCTAGCGGGGGGTAGAAGGGATACGCAGTATTTT.

V usage is TRBV6-2 or TRBV6-3 and J usage is TRBJ2-7; TRBD2 agrees at 9 bases. The ends lost 6 bases at V and 7 bases at J; junction bases unmatched: 10. The CDR3 has 14 residues. Germline assignment: CDR1 MNHEY and CDR2 SVGEGT. The CDR3 nucleotides read TGTGCCAGCAGCAGACTAGCGGCTCCTGGGGAGCAGTACTTC. It yields the protein CASSRLAAPGEQYF.

This clone appeared once. V usage is TRBV6-6 and J usage is TRBJ1-6; possibly TRBD1 for D (6 bases). This CDR3 contains 16 residues. Germline loops: CDR1 MNHNY, CDR2 SVGAGI (reference sequence). V lost 6 bases and J lost 0, with 12 bases in between. Written as DNA, the CDR3 is TGTGCCAGCAGACACACAGGGAGCTCCTATAATTCACCCCTCCACTTT. Its translation: CASRHTGSSYNSPLHF.

The chain uses TRBV27 and TRBJ2-2, with 10 bases aligning to TRBD1. The trim removed 0 bases at V and 5 bases at J, leaving 6 bases unmatched. The CDR3 loop spans 17 amino acids. Germline CDR1 MNHEY, CDR2 SMNVEV (reference sequence). The CDR3 DNA follows: TGTGCCAGCAGTTTATCCCGGGGGACAGGGGTAACCGGGGAGCTGTTTTTT. This translates into CASSLSRGTGVTGELFF.

The V and J genes are TRBV10-3 and TRBJ2-7; 14 bases fit TRBD2. The junction had 6 bases not matched to a gene; V was cut back by 11 bases and J by 6 bases. The CDR3 is 13 amino acids. Germline values: CDR1 ENHRY, CDR2 SYGVKD. CDR3 sequence reads: CAAGLAGAAEQYF. The CDR3 DNA reads as TGTGCCGCGGGACTAGCGGGGGCGGCCGAGCAGTACTTC.

The chain couples TRBV9 to TRBJ2-3, with 10 bases fitting TRBD1. The CDR3 is 15 residues long. Germline CDR1 and CDR2: SGDLS and YYNGEE. Unmatched junction bases numbered 7, after V lost 3 bases and J lost 6 bases. The CDR3: CASSATGGASDTQYF. For the CDR3, the DNA is TGTGCCAGCAGCGCGACAGGGGGCGCATCTGATACGCAGTATTTT.

This chain joins TRBV9 and TRBJ1-6; 9 nucleotides line up with TRBD1. Unmatched junction bases numbered 10, after V lost 4 bases and J lost 11 bases. The CDR3 totals 15 residues. CDR1 is SGDLS, CDR2 YYNGEE, per germline. The CDR3 here is CASSLRQGEGTPLHF. Written as DNA, the CDR3 is TGTGCCAGCAGCCTCCGACAGGGGGAAGGTACACCCCTCCACTTT.

The V gene is TRBV4-1, the J gene TRBJ1-4; D remains unclear. CDR3 length: 15 amino acids. V lost 5 bases and J lost 0, with 10 bases in between. From germline, CDR1 is MGHRA and CDR2 YSYEKL. The CDR3 DNA reads TGCGCCAGCAGCAGCAAGCGCACAACTAATGAAAAACTGTTTTTT. Protein product: CASSSKRTTNEKLFF.

This chain links TRBV6-2 or TRBV6-3 with TRBJ2-3; TRBD1 aligns across 11 bases. Germline assignment: CDR1 MNHEY and CDR2 SVGEGT. There are 17 residues in the CDR3. With 2 bases clipped from V and 6 bases from J, the junction kept 10 bases outside the gene matches. In nucleotides, the CDR3 is TGTGCCAGCAGTTACGGAGCCTACCGGACAGGGGGCGATACGCAGTATTTT. Protein product: CASSYGAYRTGGDTQYF.

The chain links TRBV29-1 to TRBJ2-3, with 11 bases that match TRBD2. The germline V gene encodes CDR1 SQVTM and CDR2 ANQGSEA. The CDR3 loop spans 13 amino acids. The junction had 6 bases not matched to a gene; V was cut back by 7 bases and J by 6 bases. Written as DNA, the CDR3 is TGCAGCGGTATAGCGGGGGGGCCGGATACGCAGTATTTT. Its protein product is CSGIAGGPDTQYF.

The rearrangement links TRBV5-1 to TRBJ2-5; TRBD1 aligns across 7 bases. Trimming cost V 3 bases and J 5 bases; bases outside gene matches: 7. CDR1 and CDR2 from the germline V gene are SGHRS and YFSETQ. This CDR3 spans 14 amino acids. CDR3: CASSSSTGDETQYF. The CDR3 DNA reads as TGCGCCAGCAGCTCCTCCACAGGGGACGAGACCCAGTACTTC. The full variable domain, completed using reference TRBV5-1 and TRBJ2-5, is KAGVTQTPRYLIKTRGQQVTLSCSPISGHRSVSWYQQTPGQGLQFLFEYFSETQRNKGNFPGRFSGRQFSNSRSEMNVSTLELGDSALYLCASSSSTGDETQYFGPGTRLLVL.

The chain has TRBV10-3 and TRBJ2-5; D is uncertain. Trimming stripped 0 bases from V and 5 bases from J, with 10 bases between. CDR1 ENHRY and CDR2 SYGVKD come from the germline V gene. This CDR3 has 14 residues. The CDR3 region has the DNA TGTGCCATCAGTGAGTCCCATACGCAGGAGACCCAGTACTTC. Its translation is CAISESHTQETQYF.

The V gene is TRBV4-1, the J gene TRBJ2-3; the D gene is possibly TRBD2 (6 bases). V lost 3 bases to trimming and J lost 1 base, with 8 bases between them. The CDR3 is made up of 14 amino acids. Germline CDR1 and CDR2: MGHRA and YSYEKL. CDR3 sequence: CASSQKRGTDTQYF. The CDR3 nucleotides read TGCGCCAGCAGCCAGAAGCGGGGCACAGATACGCAGTATTTT.

The CDR3 DNA is TGTGCCAGCAGCTTCGGGATCGCTGAAGCTTTCTTT. Its protein is CASSFGIAEAFF. The chain joins TRBV11-2 to TRBJ1-1; no clear D. The germline V gene has CDR1 SGHAT and CDR2 FQNNGV. The CDR3 is 12 residues long. Trimming took 3 bases from V and 6 from J, leaving 8 bases between them.

The V gene is TRBV6-5, the J gene TRBJ2-5, with 8 bases fitting TRBD2. Germline V CDR1 and CDR2: MNHEY, SVGAGI. V lost 0 bases, J lost 12 bases, and 6 bases stayed unmatched. The CDR3 is made up of 13 amino acids. The CDR3 sequence is CASSYSRGAGEYF. DNA for the CDR3: TGTGCCAGCAGTTACTCGAGGGGAGCGGGGGAGTACTTC.

V gene TRBV7-9 combines with J gene TRBJ1-1; TRBD1 agrees at 7 bases. The CDR3 totals 14 residues. Trimming took 4 bases from V and 0 from J; bases not matched to a gene: 2. CDR1 is SEHNR and CDR2 is FQNEAQ in the germline V gene (reference sequence). The CDR3 sequence: CASSWTGLNTEAFF. In DNA, the CDR3 is TGTGCCAGCAGCTGGACAGGTTTGAACACTGAAGCTTTCTTT.

The V and J genes are TRBV15 and TRBJ1-1; TRBD1 is a possible D gene (6 bases). Per the germline V gene, CDR1 is LNHNV and CDR2 is YYDKDF (reference sequence). V was trimmed by 0 bases and J by 5 bases, leaving 16 bases between them. The CDR3 totals 16 residues. CDR3 protein: CATSRDPQGIRTEAFF. Written as DNA, the CDR3 is TGTGCCACCAGCAGAGATCCCCAGGGGATTAGGACTGAAGCTTTCTTT.

The chain couples TRBV15 to TRBJ1-1, with D tentatively TRBD1 (5 bases). V lost 0 bases to trimming and J lost 5 bases, with 13 bases between them. CDR3 length: 15 amino acids. CDR1 is LNHNV and CDR2 is YYDKDF in the germline V gene (reference sequence). In DNA, the CDR3 is TGTGCCACCAGCAGAGACAGACAGCTAGAGACTGAAGCTTTCTTT. Protein product: CATSRDRQLETEAFF.

This chain connects TRBV7-2 to TRBJ1-2; possible D gene TRBD1, 5 bases. Trimming shortened V by 2 bases and J by 3 bases, and 19 bases separated the two germline ends. Germline lookup yields CDR1 SGHTA and CDR2 FQGNSA. This CDR3 comprises 17 residues. The CDR3, as DNA: TGTGCCAGCAGCTTAACGGATCGGTCAGGGTTAGACTATGGCTACACCTTC. Translation gives CASSLTDRSGLDYGYTF.

The chain recombines TRBV7-6 with TRBJ2-2; 11 bases are shared with TRBD2. The length of the CDR3 is 17 residues. Germline assignment: CDR1 SGHVS and CDR2 FNYEAQ. V dropped 2 bases and J dropped 1; count of bases not matched to a gene: 3. CDR3 sequence (DNA): TGTGCCAGCAGCTTATACACTAGCGGGGGGAACACCGGGGAGCTGTTTTTT. Translating it yields CASSLYTSGGNTGELFF.

This clone has only one observation. This chain connects TRBV7-9 to TRBJ2-5; D is possibly TRBD2 (5 bases). The germline V and J ends were trimmed by 4 bases and 7 bases, with 10 bases remaining between them. The CDR3 covers 12 residues. Per germline, CDR1 SEHNR and CDR2 FQNEAQ (reference sequence). CDR3 in DNA: TGTGCCAGCAGCTCCCTTGCGGGGACCCAGTACTTC. As protein: CASSSLAGTQYF.

The sample holds one count of this clone. This sequence joins TRBV27 and TRBJ2-3, with TRBD1 identical over 9 bases. The CDR3 is made up of 16 amino acids. Germline CDR1 and CDR2: MNHEY and SMNVEV (reference sequence). Unmatched junction bases numbered 8, after V lost 6 bases and J lost 1 base. The CDR3 DNA follows: TGTGCCAGCAGCTTACAGAGGACAGGGGGCACAGATACGCAGTATTTT. Translated, it gives CASSLQRTGGTDTQYF.